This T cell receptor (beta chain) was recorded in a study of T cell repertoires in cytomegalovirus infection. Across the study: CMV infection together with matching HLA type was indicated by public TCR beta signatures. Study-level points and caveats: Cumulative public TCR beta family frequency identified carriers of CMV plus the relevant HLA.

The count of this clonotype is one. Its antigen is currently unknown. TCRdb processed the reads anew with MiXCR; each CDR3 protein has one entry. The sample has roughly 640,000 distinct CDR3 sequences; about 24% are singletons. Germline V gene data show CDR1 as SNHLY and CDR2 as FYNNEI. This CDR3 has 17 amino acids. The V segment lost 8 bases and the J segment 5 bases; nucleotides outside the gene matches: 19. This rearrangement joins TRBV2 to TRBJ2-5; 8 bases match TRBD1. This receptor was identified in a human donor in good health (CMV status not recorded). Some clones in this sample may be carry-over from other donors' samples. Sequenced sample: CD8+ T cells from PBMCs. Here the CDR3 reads CASYRQGNRGPMETQYF. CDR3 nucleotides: TGTGCCAGCTACCGACAGGGGAACCGGGGCCCTATGGAGACCCAGTACTTC.